This T cell receptor beta chain was retrieved from a study of cytomegalovirus exposure and HLA in healthy donors. Study details: Within an early data release were approximately 85 million unique TCRs drawn from HLA-typed donors. Study-level points and caveats: Solely CMV serostatus was available to characterize immune exposure.

J lost 4 bases, V lost 6 bases, and 9 bases had no gene match. The CDR3 has 15 residues. Germline values: CDR1 MNHEY, CDR2 SVGAGI. This clone was counted once. The antigen is not known. Both 60 Vbeta primers and 13 Jbeta primers went into the PCR. Some clones are missing from TCRdb's copy, which holds only in-frame ones; the method was immunoSEQ multiplex PCR. The sample lists fewer than 75,000 clones, about 80% occurring once. This clonotype originated in a man aged 30 to 39 in good health and CMV-seronegative. The chain combines TRBV6-5 with TRBJ2-5, with 9 positions matching TRBD1. The sequenced sample was PBMCs. The CDR3 loop is CASSYTGGGGETQYF. The CDR3 DNA sequence: TGTGCCAGCAGCTACACAGGGGGCGGCGGAGAGACCCAGTACTTC.